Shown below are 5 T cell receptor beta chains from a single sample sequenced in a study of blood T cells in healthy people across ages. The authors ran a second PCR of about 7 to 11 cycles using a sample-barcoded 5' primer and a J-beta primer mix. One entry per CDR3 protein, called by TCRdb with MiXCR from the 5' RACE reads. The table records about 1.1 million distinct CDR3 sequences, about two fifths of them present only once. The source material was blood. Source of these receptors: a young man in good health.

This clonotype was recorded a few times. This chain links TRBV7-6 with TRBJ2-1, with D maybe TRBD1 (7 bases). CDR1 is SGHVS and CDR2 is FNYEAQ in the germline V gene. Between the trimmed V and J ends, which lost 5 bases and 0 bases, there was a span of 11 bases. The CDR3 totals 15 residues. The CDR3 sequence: CASSRQGGSYNEQFF. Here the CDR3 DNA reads TGTGCCAGCAGCCGTCAGGGGGGCTCCTACAATGAGCAGTTCTTC.

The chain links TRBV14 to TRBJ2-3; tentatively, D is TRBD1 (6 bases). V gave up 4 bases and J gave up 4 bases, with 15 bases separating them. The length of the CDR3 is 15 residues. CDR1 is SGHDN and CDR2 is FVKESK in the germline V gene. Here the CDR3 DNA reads TGTGCCAGCAGCCCTGTTGGGGGCCGCGCAGATACGCAGTATTTT. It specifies CASSPVGGRADTQYF. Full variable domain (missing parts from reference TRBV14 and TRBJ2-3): EAGVTQFPSHSVIEKGQTVTLRCDPISGHDNLYWYRRVMGKEIKFLLHFVKESKQDESGMPNNRFLAERTGGTYSTLKVQPAELEDSGVYFCASSPVGGRADTQYFGPGTRLTVL.

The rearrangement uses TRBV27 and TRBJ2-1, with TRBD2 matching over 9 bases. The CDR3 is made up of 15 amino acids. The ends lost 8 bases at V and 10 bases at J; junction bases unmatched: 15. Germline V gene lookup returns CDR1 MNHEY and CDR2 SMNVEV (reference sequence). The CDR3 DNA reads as TGTGCCAGCCAACCCGGGACTAGCATCCCTGGGGAGCAGTTCTTC. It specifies CASQPGTSIPGEQFF.

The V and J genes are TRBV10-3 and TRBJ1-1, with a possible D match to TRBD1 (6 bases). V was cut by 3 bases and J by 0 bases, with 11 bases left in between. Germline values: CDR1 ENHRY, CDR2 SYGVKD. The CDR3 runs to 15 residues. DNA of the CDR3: TGTGCCATCAGTGACAGGGGAGGGATGAACACTGAAGCTTTCTTT. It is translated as CAISDRGGMNTEAFF.

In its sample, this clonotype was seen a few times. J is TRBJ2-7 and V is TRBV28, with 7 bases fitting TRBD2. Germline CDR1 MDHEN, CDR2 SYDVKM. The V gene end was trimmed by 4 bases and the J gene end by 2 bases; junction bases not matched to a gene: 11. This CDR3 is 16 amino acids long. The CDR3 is CASSSRTRSEAYEQYF. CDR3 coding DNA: TGTGCCAGCAGTTCCCGGACTAGGTCAGAAGCCTACGAGCAGTACTTC. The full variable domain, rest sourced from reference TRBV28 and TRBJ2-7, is DVKVTQSSRYLVKRTGEKVFLECVQDMDHENMFWYRQDPGLGLRLIYFSYDVKMKEKGDIPEGYSVSREKKERFSLILESASTNQTSMYLCASSSRTRSEAYEQYFGPGTRLTVT.